The clone carrying this T cell receptor beta chain was detected once. This entry comes from a study of technical replicates of blood from several donors. The V gene lost 0 bases and the J gene lost 4 bases, with 13 bases spanning the gap. The CDR3 has 15 amino acids. Germline V lookup: CDR1 MNHEY, CDR2 SVGAGI. Method: immunoSEQ multiplex PCR; TCRdb's copy keeps in-frame clones and lacks some. The table includes more than 70,000 clones, 92% detected once. This TCR was recovered from a human donor in good health. The chain is built from TRBV6-5 and TRBJ2-7; TRBD1 is a possible D gene (7 bases). Source material: T cells isolated from PBMCs. The CDR3 here is CASSYSLQGTYEQYF. The CDR3 nucleotides are TGTGCCAGCAGTTACTCCCTACAGGGGACTTACGAGCAGTACTTC.